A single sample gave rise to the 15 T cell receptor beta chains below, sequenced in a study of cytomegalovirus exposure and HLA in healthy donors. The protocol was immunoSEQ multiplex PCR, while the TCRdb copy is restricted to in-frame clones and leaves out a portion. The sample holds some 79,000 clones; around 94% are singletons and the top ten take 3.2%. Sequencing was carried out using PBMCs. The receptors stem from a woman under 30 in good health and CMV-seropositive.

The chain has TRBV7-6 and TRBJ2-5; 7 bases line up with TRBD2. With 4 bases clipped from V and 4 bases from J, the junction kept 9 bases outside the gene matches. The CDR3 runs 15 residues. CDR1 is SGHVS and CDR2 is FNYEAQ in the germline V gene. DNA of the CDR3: TGTGCCAGCAGCTCTCTTGGGGGGAGGGGAGAGACCCAGTACTTC. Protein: CASSSLGGRGETQYF.

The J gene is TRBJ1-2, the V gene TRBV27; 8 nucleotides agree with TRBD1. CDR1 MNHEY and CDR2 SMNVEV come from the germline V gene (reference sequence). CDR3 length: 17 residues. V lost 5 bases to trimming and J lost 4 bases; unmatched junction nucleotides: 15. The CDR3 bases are TGTGCCAGCAGTCCGACTACACAGGGGGAGGCTCCCTATGGCTACACCTTC. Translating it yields CASSPTTQGEAPYGYTF.

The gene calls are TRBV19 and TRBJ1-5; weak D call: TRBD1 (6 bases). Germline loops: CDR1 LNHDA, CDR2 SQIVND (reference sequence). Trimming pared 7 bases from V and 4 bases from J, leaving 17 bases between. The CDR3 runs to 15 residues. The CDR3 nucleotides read TGTGCCAGTATCGAGGGGGGGAGGATGAATCAGCCCCAGCATTTT. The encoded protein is CASIEGGRMNQPQHF.

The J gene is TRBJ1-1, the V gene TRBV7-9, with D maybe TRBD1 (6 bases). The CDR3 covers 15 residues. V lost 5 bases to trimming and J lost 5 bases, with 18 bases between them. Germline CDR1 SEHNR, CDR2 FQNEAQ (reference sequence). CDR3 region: CASSHGNQGYTEAFF. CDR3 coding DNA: TGTGCCAGCAGCCACGGCAATCAGGGGTATACTGAAGCTTTCTTT.

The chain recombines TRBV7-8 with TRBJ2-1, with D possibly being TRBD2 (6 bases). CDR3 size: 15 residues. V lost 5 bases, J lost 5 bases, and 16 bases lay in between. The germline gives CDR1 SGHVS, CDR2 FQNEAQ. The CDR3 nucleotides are TGTGCCAGCAGCCCCCGGGGACTTCTTAACAATGAGCAGTTCTTC. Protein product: CASSPRGLLNNEQFF.

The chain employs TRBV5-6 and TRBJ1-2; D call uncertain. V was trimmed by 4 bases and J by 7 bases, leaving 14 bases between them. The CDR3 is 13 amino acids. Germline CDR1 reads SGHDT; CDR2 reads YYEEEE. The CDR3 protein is CASSEGRPGGYTF. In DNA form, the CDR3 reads TGTGCCAGCAGCGAGGGCCGACCGGGTGGCTACACCTTC.

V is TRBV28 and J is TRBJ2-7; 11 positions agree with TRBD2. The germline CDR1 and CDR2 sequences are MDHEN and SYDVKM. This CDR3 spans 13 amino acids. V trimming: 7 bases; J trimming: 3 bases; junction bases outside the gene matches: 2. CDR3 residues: CASTGTSGYEQYF. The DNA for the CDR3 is TGTGCCAGCACCGGGACTAGCGGCTACGAGCAGTACTTC. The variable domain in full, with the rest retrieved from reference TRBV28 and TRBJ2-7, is DVKVTQSSRYLVKRTGEKVFLECVQDMDHENMFWYRQDPGLGLRLIYFSYDVKMKEKGDIPEGYSVSREKKERFSLILESASTNQTSMYLCASTGTSGYEQYFGPGTRLTVT.

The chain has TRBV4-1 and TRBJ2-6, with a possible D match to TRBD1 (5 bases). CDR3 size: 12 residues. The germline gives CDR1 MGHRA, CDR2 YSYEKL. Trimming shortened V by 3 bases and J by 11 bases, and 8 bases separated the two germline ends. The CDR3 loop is CASSQIRDVLTF. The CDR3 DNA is TGCGCCAGCAGCCAGATCAGGGACGTCCTGACTTTC.

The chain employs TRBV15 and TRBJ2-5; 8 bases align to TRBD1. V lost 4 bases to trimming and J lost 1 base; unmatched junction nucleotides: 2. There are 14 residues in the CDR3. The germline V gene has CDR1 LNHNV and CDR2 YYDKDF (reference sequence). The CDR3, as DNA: TGTGCCACCAGCAAGGACAGGGCCCAAGAGACCCAGTACTTC. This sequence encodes CATSKDRAQETQYF.

CDR3: CASRVGIMNTEAFF. CDR3 in DNA: TGCGCCAGCCGGGTCGGGATAATGAACACTGAAGCTTTCTTT. The V call is TRBV4-1, the J call TRBJ1-1; D uncertain. Germline CDR1 and CDR2: MGHRA and YSYEKL. This CDR3 region has 14 residues. Trimming stripped 8 bases from V and 0 bases from J, with 13 bases between.

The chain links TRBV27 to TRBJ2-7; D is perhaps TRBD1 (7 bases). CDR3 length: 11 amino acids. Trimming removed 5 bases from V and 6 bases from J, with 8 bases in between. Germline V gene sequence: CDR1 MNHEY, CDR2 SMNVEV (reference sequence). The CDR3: CASSQGGEQYF. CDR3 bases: TGTGCCAGCAGTCAGGGGGGCGAGCAGTACTTC.

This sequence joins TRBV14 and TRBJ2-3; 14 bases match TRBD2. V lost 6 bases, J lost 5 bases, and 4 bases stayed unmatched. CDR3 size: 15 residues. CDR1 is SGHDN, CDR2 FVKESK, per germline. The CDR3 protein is CASSPGLAGVDTQYF. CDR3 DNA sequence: TGTGCCAGCAGTCCGGGACTAGCGGGAGTAGATACGCAGTATTTT.

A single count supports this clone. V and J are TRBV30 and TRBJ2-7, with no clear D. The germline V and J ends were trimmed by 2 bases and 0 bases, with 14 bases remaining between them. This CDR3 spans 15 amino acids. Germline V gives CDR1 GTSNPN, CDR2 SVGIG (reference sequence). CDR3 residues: CAWSPPRDLSYEQYF. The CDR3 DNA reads TGTGCCTGGAGTCCTCCTAGAGACCTCTCCTACGAGCAGTACTTC. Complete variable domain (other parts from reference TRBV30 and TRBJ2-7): SQTIHQWPATLVQPVGSPLSLECTVEGTSNPNLYWYRQAAGRGLQLLFYSVGIGQISSEVPQNLSASRPQDRQFILSSKKLLLSDSGFYLCAWSPPRDLSYEQYFGPGTRLTVT.

Written as DNA, the CDR3 is TGTGCCTGGAGTCCTTTCGAAATAAATAACAGGCTCAGGTCATACAATGAGCAGTTCTTC. Encoded protein: CAWSPFEINNRLRSYNEQFF. V is TRBV30 and J is TRBJ2-1, with a tentative D call TRBD1 (5 bases). Per germline, CDR1 GTSNPN and CDR2 SVGIG (reference sequence). The V gene lost 2 bases and the J gene lost 4 bases, with 30 bases spanning the gap. This CDR3 contains 20 residues.

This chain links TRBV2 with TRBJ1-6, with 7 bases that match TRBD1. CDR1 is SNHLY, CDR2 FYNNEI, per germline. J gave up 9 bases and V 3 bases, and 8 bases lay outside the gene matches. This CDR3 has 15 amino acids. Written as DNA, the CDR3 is TGTGCCAGCAGTGATTTTGGCACAGGGGTTTCACCCCTCCACTTT. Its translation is CASSDFGTGVSPLHF.